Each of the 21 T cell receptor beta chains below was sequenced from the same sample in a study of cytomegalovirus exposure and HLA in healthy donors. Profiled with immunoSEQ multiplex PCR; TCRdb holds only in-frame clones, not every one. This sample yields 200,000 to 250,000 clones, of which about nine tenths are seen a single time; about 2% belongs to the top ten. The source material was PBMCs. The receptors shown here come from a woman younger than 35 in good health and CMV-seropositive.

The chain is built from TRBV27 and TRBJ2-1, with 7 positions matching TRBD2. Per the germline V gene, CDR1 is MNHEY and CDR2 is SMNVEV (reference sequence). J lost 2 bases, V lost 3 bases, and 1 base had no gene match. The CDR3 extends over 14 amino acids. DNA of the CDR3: TGTGCCAGCAGTTTGGCGGGAGCCTACAATGAGCAGTTCTTC. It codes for CASSLAGAYNEQFF.

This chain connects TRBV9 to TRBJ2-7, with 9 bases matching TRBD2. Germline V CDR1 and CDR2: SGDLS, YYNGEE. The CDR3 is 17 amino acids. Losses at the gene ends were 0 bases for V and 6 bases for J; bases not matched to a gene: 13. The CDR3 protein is CASSVEGLAGHGSEQYF. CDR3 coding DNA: TGTGCCAGCAGCGTAGAGGGCCTAGCGGGACACGGGAGCGAGCAGTACTTC. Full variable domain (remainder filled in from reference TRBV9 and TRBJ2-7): DSGVTQTPKHLITATGQRVTLRCSPRSGDLSVYWYQQSLDQGLQFLIQYYNGEERAKGNILERFSAQQFPDLHSELNLSSLELGDSALYFCASSVEGLAGHGSEQYFGPGTRLTVT.

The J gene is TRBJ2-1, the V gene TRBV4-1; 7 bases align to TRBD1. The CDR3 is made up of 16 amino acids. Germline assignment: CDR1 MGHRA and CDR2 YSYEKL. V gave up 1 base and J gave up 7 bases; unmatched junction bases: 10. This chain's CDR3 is CASSQGPEGGGNEQFF. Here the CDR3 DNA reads TGCGCCAGCAGCCAAGGTCCGGAAGGGGGCGGGAATGAGCAGTTCTTC.

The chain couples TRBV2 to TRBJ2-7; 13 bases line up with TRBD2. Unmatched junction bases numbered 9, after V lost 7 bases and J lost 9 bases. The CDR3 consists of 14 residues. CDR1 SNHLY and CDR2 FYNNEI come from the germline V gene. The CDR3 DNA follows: TGTGCCAGCACCATGACTAGCGGGAGGCCCGGGCAGTACTTC. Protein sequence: CASTMTSGRPGQYF.

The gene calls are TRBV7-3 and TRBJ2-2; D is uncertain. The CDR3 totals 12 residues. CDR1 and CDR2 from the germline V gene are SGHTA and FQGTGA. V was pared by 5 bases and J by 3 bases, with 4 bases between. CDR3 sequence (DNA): TGTGCCAGCAGCCCCTACACCGGGGAGCTGTTTTTT. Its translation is CASSPYTGELFF.

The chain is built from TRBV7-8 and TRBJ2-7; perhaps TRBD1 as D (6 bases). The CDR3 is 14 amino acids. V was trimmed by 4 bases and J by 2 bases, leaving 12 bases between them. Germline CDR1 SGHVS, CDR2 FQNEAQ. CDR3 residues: CASSSTGSPYEQYF. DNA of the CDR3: TGTGCCAGCAGCTCGACAGGATCACCCTACGAGCAGTACTTC. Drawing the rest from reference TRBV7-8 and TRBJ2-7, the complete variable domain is GAGVSQSPRYKVAKRGQDVALRCDPISGHVSLFWYQQALGQGPEFLTYFQNEAQLDKSGLPSDRFFAERPEGSVSTLKIQRTQQEDSAVYLCASSSTGSPYEQYFGPGTRLTVT.

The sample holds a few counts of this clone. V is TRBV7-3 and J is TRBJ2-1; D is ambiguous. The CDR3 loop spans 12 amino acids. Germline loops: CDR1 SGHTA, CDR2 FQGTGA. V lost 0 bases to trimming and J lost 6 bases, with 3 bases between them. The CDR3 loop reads CASSLTSNEQFF. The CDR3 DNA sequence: TGTGCCAGCAGCTTAACTAGCAATGAGCAGTTCTTC.

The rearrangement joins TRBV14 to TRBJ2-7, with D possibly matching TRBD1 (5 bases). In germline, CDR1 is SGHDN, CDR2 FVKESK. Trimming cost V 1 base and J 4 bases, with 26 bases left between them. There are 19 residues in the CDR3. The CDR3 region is CASSQVGPWTTIKGYEQYF. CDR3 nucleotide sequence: TGTGCCAGCAGCCAAGTGGGGCCTTGGACGACGATAAAGGGGTACGAGCAGTACTTC.

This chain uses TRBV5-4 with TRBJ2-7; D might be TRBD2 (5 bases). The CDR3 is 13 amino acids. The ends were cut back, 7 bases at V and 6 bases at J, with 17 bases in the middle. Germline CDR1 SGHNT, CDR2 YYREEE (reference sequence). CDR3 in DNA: TGTGCCAGCCGGGATTTAATGTCATCCGAGCAGTACTTC. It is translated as CASRDLMSSEQYF.

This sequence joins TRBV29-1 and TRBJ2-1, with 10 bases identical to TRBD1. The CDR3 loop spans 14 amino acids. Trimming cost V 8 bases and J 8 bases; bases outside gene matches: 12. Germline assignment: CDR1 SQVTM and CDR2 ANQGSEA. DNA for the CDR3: TGCAGCCTTCGGACAGGGGGAACTGTTTATGAGCAGTTCTTC. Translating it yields CSLRTGGTVYEQFF.

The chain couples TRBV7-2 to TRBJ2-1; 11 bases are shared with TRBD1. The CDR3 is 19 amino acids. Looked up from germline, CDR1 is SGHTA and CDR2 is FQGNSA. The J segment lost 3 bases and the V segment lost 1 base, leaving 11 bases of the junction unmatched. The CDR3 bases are TGTGCCAGCAGCTTAGTGGGACAGGGGGTAACCCCGATCTACAATGAGCAGTTCTTC. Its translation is CASSLVGQGVTPIYNEQFF.

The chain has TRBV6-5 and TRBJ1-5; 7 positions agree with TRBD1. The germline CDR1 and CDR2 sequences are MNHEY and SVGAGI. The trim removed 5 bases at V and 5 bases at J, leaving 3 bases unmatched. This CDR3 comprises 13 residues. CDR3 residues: CASSEGAHQPQHF. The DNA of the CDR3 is TGTGCCAGCAGTGAGGGGGCCCATCAGCCCCAGCATTTT.

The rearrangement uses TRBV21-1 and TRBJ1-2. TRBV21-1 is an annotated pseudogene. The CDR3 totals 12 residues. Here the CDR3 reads CASSIKGGGYTF. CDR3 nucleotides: TGTGCCAGCAGCATCAAGGGAGGCGGCTACACCTTC.

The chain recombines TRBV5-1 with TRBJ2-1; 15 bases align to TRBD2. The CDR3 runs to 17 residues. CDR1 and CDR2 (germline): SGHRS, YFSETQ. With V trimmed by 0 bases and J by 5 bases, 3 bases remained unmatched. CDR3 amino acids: CASSLAGLAGGHNEQFF. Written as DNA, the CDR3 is TGCGCCAGCAGCTTGGCGGGACTAGCGGGAGGCCACAATGAGCAGTTCTTC.

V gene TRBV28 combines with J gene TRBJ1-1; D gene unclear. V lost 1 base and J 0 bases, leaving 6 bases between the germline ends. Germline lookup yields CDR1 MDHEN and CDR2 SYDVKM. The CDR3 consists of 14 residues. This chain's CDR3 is CASSLFGMNTEAFF. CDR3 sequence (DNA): TGTGCCAGCAGTTTATTCGGGATGAACACTGAAGCTTTCTTT.

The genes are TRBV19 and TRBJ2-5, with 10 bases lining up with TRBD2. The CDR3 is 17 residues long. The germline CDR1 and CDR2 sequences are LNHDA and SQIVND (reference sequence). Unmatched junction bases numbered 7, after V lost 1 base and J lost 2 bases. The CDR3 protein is CASSIAPGLAIQETQYF. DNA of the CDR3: TGTGCCAGTAGTATAGCGCCGGGACTAGCGATTCAAGAGACCCAGTACTTC. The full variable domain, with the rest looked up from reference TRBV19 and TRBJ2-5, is DGGITQSPKYLFRKEGQNVTLSCEQNLNHDAMYWYRQDPGQGLRLIYYSQIVNDFQKGDIAEGYSVSREKKESFPLTVTSAQKNPTAFYLCASSIAPGLAIQETQYFGPGTRLLVL.

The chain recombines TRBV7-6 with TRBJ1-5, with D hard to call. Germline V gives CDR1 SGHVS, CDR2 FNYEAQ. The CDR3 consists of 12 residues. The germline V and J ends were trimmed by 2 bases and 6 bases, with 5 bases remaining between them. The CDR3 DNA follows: TGTGCCAGCAGCTTATTTAGTCAGCCCCAGCATTTT. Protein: CASSLFSQPQHF. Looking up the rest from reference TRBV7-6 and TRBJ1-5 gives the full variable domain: GAGVSQSPRYKVTKRGQDVALRCDPISGHVSLYWYRQALGQGPEFLTYFNYEAQQDKSGLPNDRFSAERPEGSISTLTIQRTEQRDSAMYRCASSLFSQPQHFGDGTRLSIL.

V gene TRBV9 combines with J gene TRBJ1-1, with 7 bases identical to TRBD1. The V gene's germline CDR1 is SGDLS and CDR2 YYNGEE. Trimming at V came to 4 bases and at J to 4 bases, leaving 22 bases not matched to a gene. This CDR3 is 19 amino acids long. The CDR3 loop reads CASSTTPTLGQTSSTEAFF. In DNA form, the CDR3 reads TGTGCCAGCAGCACTACCCCTACCCTGGGACAGACGAGTTCCACTGAAGCTTTCTTT.

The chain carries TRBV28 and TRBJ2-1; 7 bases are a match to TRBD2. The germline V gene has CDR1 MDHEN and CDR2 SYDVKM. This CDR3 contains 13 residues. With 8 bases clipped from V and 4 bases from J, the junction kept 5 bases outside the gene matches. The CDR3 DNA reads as TGTGCCAGCGCTAGCGGAGCTTACAATGAGCAGTTCTTC. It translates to CASASGAYNEQFF.

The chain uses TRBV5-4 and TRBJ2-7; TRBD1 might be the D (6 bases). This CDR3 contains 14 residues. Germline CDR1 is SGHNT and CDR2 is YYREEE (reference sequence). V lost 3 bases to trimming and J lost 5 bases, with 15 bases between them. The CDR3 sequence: CASSSRDTLHEQYF. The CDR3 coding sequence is TGTGCCAGCAGCTCTCGGGACACCCTCCACGAGCAGTACTTC.

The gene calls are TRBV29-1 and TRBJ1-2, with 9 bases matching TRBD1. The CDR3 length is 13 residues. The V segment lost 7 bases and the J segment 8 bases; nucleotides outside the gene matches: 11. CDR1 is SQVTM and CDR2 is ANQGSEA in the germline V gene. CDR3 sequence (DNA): TGCAGCGCCACGCCGGGACAGGGAGAGGGCTACACCTTC. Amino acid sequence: CSATPGQGEGYTF.